This is a list of T cell receptor beta chains from one sample in a study of radiotherapy plus CTLA-4 blockade in lung cancer. Sequenced by immunoSEQ multiplex PCR; TCRdb stores in-frame clones only, minus some. Of 65,000 to 90,000 clones detected, around 84% appear once; the ten largest clones hold roughly 0.95%. Sequences were derived from peripheral blood, sampled from a patient treated with radiotherapy plus ipilimumab. These receptors all come from a human donor with non-small cell lung cancer who had stable disease on radiotherapy plus ipilimumab. The conserved cysteine and the conserved F or W are not part of the CDR3 here. Not every row has a clone size; where given, it reads once, few, many or a size class.

CDR3 length: 13; J gene: TRBJ2-3; V gene: TRBV5-1; clone size: few; CDR3 protein: ASSWGAGGTDTQY
CDR3 length: 11; J gene: TRBJ2-7; V gene: TRBV6-1; clone size: NA; CDR3 protein: ASSKDRLYEQY
CDR3 length: 12; J gene: TRBJ2-7; V gene: TRBV29-1; clone size: NA; CDR3 protein: SVESWQGGSEQY
CDR3 length: 12; J gene: TRBJ2-1; V gene: TRBV5-1; clone size: NA; CDR3 protein: ASSFSGNYNEQF
CDR3 length: 12; J gene: TRBJ1-2; V gene: TRBV7-8; clone size: NA; CDR3 protein: ASSPRLGGRGYT
CDR3 length: 11; J gene: TRBJ2-7; V gene: TRBV7-6; clone size: NA; CDR3 protein: ASSSPTGSEQY
CDR3 length: 11; J gene: TRBJ2-7; V gene: TRBV7-9; clone size: few; CDR3 protein: ASSSGTTYEQY
CDR3 length: 15; J gene: TRBJ2-1; V gene: TRBV4-1; clone size: NA; CDR3 protein: ASSQSAAGGVYNEQF
CDR3 length: 12; J gene: TRBJ1-5; V gene: TRBV6-5; clone size: NA; CDR3 protein: ASRRDRGEQPQH
CDR3 length: 16; J gene: TRBJ1-6; V gene: TRBV4-1; clone size: few; CDR3 protein: ASSHILARQGARSPLH
CDR3 length: 12; J gene: TRBJ1-6; V gene: TRBV5-4; clone size: few; CDR3 protein: ASRGQGIGSPLH
CDR3 length: 11; J gene: TRBJ1-2; V gene: TRBV9; clone size: NA; CDR3 protein: ASSVGNRGGYT
CDR3 length: 11; J gene: TRBJ2-7; V gene: TRBV7-9; clone size: few; CDR3 protein: ASSSQQDYEQY
CDR3 length: 12; J gene: TRBJ2-7; V gene: TRBV29-1; clone size: NA; CDR3 protein: SVVTQGEYYEQY
CDR3 length: 12; J gene: TRBJ2-7; V gene: TRBV11-2; clone size: NA; CDR3 protein: ASSLGAGEVEQY
CDR3 length: 13; J gene: TRBJ2-3; V gene: TRBV11-2; clone size: NA; CDR3 protein: ASSLLAFSTDTQY
CDR3 length: 13; J gene: TRBJ1-2; V gene: TRBV5-4; clone size: NA; CDR3 protein: ASSVPGQGGYGYT
CDR3 length: 13; J gene: TRBJ2-7; V gene: TRBV5-1; clone size: once; CDR3 protein: ASSLVSGGSYEQY
CDR3 length: 11; J gene: TRBJ1-6; V gene: TRBV9; clone size: NA; CDR3 protein: ASSVALGSPLH
CDR3 length: 13; J gene: TRBJ2-3; V gene: TRBV5-1; clone size: NA; CDR3 protein: ASSSAGGGGDTQY
CDR3 length: 12; J gene: TRBJ1-5; V gene: TRBV5-6; clone size: NA; CDR3 protein: ASSQGGGNQPQH
CDR3 length: 13; J gene: TRBJ1-3; V gene: TRBV6-6; clone size: NA; CDR3 protein: ASSYEGVTGNTIY
CDR3 length: 13; J gene: TRBJ1-6; V gene: TRBV27; clone size: once; CDR3 protein: ASSLASSYNSPLH